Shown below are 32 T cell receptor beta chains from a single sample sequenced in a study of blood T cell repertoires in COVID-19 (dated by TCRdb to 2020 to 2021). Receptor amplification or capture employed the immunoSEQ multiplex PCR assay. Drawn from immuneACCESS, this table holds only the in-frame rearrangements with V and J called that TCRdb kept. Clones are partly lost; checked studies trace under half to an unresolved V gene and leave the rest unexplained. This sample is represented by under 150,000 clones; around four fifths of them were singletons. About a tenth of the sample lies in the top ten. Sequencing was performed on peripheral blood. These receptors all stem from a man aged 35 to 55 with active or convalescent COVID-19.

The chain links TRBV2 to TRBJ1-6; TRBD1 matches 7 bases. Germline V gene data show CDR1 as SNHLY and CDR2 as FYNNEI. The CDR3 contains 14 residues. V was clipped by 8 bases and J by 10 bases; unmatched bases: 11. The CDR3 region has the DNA TGTGCCAGCCGAGGGGACAGCATAACCTCACCCCTCCACTTT. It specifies CASRGDSITSPLHF.

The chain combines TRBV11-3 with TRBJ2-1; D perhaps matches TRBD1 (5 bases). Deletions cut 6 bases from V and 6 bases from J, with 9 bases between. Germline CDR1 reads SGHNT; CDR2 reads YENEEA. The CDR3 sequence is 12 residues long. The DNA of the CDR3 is TGTGCCAGCAGTTTTAGGGGCAATGAGCAGTTCTTC. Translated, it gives CASSFRGNEQFF.

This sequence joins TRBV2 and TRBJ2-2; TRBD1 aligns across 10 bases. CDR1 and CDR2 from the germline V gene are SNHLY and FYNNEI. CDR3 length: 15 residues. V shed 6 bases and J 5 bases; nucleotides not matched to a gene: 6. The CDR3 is CASRPGQGVTGELFF. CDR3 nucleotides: TGTGCCAGCAGACCCGGACAGGGGGTTACCGGGGAGCTGTTTTTT. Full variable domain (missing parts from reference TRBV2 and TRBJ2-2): EPEVTQTPSHQVTQMGQEVILRCVPISNHLYFYWYRQILGQKVEFLVSFYNNEISEKSEIFDDQFSVERPDGSNFTLKIRSTKLEDSAMYFCASRPGQGVTGELFFGEGSRLTVL.

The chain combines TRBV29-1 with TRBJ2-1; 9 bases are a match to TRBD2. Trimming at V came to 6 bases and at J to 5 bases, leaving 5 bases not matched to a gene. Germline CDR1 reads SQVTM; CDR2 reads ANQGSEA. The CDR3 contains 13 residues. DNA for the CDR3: TGCAGCGTACGGGGACTAGCAGACAATGAGCAGTTCTTC. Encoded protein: CSVRGLADNEQFF.

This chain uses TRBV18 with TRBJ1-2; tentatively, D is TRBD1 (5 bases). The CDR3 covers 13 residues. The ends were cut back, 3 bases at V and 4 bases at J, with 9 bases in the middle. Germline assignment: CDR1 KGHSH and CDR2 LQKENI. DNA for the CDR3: TGTGCCAGCTCACCGGGGCGGACCTATGGCTACACCTTC. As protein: CASSPGRTYGYTF.

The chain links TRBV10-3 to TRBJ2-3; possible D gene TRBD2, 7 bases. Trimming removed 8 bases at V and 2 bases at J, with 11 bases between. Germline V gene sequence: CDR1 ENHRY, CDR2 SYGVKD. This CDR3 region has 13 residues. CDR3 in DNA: TGTGCCATCGGCGGGGGCCCCACAGATACGCAGTATTTT. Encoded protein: CAIGGGPTDTQYF.

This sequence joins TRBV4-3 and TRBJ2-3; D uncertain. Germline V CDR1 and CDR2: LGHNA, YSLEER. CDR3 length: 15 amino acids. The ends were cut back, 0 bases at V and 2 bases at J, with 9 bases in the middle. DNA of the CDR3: TGCGCCAGCAGCCAAGAGAGGCTACCCACAGATACGCAGTATTTT. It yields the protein CASSQERLPTDTQYF.

CDR3 in amino acids: CASSLGDRGRVDGYTF. DNA of the CDR3: TGTGCCAGCAGCTTAGGAGACAGGGGGCGAGTTGATGGCTACACCTTC. The chain employs TRBV11-3 and TRBJ1-2, with TRBD1 identical over 10 bases. This CDR3 contains 16 residues. After removal of 1 base from V and 6 bases from J, the junction contained 8 bases not matched to a gene. The germline gives CDR1 SGHNT, CDR2 YENEEA.

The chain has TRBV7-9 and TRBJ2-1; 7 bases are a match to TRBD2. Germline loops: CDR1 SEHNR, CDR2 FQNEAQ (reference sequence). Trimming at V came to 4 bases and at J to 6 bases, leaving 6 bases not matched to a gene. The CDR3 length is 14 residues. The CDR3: CASSSREEFNEQFF. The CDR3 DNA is TGTGCCAGCAGCTCCCGGGAGGAGTTCAATGAGCAGTTCTTC.

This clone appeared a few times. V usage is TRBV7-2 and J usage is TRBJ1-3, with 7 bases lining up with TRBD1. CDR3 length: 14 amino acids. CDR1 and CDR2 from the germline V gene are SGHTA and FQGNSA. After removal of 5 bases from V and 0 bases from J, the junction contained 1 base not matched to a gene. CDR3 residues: CASSRDSSGNTIYF. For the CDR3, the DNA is TGTGCCAGCAGCCGGGACAGCTCTGGAAACACCATATATTTT.

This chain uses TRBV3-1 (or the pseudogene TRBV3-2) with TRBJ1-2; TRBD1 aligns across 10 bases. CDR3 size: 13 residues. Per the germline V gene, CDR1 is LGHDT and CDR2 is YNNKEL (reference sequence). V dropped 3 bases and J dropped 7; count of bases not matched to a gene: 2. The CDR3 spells CASSQRQGAGYTF. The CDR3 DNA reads TGTGCCAGCAGCCAGCGACAGGGGGCTGGCTACACCTTC.

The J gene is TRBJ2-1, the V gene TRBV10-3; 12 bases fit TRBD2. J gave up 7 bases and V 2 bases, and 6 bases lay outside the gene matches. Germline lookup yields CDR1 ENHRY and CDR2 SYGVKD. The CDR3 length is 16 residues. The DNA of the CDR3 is TGTGCCATCAGTGAGATCTGGACTAGCGGGGAGAATGAGCAGTTCTTC. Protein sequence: CAISEIWTSGENEQFF.

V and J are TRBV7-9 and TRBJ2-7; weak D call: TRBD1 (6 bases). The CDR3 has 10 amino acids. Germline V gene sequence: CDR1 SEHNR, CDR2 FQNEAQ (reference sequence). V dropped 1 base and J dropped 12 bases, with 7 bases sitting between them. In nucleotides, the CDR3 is TGTGCCAGCAGCTTAGACAGGGTGTACTTC. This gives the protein CASSLDRVYF. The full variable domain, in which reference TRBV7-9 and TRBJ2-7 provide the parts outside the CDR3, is DTGVSQNPRHKITKRGQNVTFRCDPISEHNRLYWYRQTLGQGPEFLTYFQNEAQLEKSRLLSDRFSAERPKGSFSTLEIQRTEQGDSAMYLCASSLDRVYFGPGTRLTVT.

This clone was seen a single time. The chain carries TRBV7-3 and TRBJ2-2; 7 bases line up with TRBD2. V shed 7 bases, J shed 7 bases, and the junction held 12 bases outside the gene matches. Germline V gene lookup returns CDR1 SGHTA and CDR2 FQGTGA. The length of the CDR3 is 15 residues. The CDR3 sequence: CASNPTGTTGGELFF. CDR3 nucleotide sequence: TGTGCCAGCAACCCGACCGGGACTACTGGCGGGGAGCTGTTTTTT.

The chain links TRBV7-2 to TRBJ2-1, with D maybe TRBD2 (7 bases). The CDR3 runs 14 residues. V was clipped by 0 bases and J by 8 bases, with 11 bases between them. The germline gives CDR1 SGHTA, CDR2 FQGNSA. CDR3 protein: CASSLAGGLDEQFF. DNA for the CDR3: TGTGCCAGCAGCTTAGCGGGGGGGCTCGATGAGCAGTTCTTC.

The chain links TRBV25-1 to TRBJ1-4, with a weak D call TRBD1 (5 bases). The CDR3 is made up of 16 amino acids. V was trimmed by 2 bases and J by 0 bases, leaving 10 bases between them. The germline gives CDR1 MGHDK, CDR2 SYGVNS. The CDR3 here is CASSEIMTATNEKLFF. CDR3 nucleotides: TGTGCCAGCAGTGAAATTATGACAGCAACTAATGAAAAACTGTTTTTT.

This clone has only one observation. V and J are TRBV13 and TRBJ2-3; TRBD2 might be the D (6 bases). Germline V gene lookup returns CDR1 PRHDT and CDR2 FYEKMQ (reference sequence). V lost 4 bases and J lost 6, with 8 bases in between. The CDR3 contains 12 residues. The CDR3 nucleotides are TGTGCCAGCAGCTATCTAGCGGATACGCAGTATTTT. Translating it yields CASSYLADTQYF.

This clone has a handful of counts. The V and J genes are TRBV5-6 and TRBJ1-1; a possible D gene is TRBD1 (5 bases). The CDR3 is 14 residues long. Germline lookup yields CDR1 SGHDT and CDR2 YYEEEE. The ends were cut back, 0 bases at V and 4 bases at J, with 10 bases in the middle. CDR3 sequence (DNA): TGTGCCAGCAGCTTGGCCTTCGGGGGCACTGAAGCTTTCTTT. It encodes CASSLAFGGTEAFF.

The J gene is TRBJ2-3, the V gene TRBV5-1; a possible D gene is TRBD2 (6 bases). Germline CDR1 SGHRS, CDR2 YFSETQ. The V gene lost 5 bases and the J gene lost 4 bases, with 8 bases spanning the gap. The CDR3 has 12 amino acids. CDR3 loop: CASSRDSDTQYF. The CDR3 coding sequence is TGCGCCAGCAGTCGGGACTCAGATACGCAGTATTTT.

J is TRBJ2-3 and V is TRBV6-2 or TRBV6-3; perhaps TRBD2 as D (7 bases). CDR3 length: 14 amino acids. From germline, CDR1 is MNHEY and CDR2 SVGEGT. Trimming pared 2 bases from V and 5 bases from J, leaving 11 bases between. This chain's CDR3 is CASSYRGAGDTQYF. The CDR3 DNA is TGTGCCAGCAGTTACCGGGGGGCCGGAGATACGCAGTATTTT.

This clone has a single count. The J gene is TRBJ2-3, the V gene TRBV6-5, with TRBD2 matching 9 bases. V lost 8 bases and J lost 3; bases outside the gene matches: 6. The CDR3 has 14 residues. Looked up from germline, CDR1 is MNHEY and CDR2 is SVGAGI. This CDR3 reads CASSSAGGTDTQYF. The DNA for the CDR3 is TGTGCCAGCTCCTCAGCGGGGGGTACAGATACGCAGTATTTT.

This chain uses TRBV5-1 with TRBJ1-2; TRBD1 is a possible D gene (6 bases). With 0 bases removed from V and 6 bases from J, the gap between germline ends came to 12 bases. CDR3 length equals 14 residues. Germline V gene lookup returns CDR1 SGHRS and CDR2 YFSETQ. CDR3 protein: CASSLGQGKDGYTF. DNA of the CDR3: TGCGCCAGCAGCTTGGGCCAGGGGAAGGATGGCTACACCTTC.

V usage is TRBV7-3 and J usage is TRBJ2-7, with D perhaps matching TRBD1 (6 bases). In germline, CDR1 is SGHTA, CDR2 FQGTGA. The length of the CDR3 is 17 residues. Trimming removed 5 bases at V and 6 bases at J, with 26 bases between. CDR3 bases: TGTGCCAGCAGCCGAACCCCTAGACAGGATCAAGGGGGCGAGCAGTACTTC. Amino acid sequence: CASSRTPRQDQGGEQYF. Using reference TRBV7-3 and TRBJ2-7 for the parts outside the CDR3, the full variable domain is GAGVSQTPSNKVTEKGKYVELRCDPISGHTALYWYRQSLGQGPEFLIYFQGTGAADDSGLPNDRFFAVRPEGSVSTLKIQRTERGDSAVYLCASSRTPRQDQGGEQYFGPGTRLTVT.

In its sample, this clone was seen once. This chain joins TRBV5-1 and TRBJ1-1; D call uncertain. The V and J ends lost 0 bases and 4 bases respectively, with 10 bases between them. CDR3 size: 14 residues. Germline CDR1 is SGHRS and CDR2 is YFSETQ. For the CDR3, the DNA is TGCGCCAGCAGCTTGGGACTGGTAGGCACTGAAGCTTTCTTT. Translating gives CASSLGLVGTEAFF.

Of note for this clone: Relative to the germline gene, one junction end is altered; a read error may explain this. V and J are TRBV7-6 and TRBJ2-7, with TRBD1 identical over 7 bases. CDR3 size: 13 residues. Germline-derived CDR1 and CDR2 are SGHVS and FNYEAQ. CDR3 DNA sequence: TGTGCCAGCAGCCAAGAACTGGGACAGCTAGTATTGTTC. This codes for CASSQELGQLVLF. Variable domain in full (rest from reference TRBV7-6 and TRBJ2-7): GAGVSQSPRYKVTKRGQDVALRCDPISGHVSLYWYRQALGQGPEFLTYFNYEAQQDKSGLPNDRFSAERPEGSISTLTIQRTEQRDSAMYRCASSQELGQLVLFGPGTRLTVT.

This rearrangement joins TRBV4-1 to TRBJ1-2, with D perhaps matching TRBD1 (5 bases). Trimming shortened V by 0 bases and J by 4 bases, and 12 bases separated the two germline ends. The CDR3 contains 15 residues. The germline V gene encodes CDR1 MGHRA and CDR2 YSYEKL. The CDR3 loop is CASSQERDSLYGYTF. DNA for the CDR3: TGCGCCAGCAGCCAAGAGCGCGACAGCCTCTATGGCTACACCTTC.

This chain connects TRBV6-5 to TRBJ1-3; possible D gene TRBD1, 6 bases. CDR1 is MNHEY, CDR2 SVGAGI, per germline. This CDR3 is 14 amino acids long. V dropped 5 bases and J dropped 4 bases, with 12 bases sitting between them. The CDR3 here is CASSLQGYGNTIYF. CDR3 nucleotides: TGTGCCAGCAGTCTGCAGGGGTACGGAAACACCATATATTTT.

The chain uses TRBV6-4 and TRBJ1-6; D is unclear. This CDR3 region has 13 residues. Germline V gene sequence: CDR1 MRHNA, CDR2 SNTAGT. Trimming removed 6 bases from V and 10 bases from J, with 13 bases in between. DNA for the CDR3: TGTGCCAGCAGGATAGACCCGGGATCACCCCTCCACTTT. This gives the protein CASRIDPGSPLHF.

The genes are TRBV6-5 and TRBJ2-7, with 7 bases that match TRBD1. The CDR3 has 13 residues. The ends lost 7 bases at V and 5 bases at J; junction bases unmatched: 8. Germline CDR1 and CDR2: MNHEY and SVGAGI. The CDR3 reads CASTLTGKDEQYF. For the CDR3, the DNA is TGTGCCAGCACATTGACAGGGAAAGACGAGCAGTACTTC.

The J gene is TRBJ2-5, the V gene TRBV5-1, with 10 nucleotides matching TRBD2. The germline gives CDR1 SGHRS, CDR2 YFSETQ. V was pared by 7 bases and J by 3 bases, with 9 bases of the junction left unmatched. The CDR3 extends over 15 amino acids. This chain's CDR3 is CASCSSGGGKETQYF. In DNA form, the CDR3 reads TGCGCCAGCTGTTCTAGCGGGGGAGGGAAAGAGACCCAGTACTTC. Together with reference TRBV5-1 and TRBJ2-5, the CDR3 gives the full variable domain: KAGVTQTPRYLIKTRGQQVTLSCSPISGHRSVSWYQQTPGQGLQFLFEYFSETQRNKGNFPGRFSGRQFSNSRSEMNVSTLELGDSALYLCASCSSGGGKETQYFGPGTRLLVL.

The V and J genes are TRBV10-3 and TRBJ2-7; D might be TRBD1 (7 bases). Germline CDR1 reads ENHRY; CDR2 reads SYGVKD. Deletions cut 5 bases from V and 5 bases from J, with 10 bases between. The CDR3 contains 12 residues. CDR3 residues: CAISQGGDEQYF. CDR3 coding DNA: TGTGCCATCAGTCAGGGGGGCGACGAGCAGTACTTC.

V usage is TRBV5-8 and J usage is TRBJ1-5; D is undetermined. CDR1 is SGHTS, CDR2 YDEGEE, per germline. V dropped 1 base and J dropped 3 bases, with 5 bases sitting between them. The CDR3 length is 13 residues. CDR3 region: CASSLSINQPQHF. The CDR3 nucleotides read TGTGCCAGCAGCTTGTCAATCAATCAGCCCCAGCATTTT.